The entry that follows covers one TCR beta chain sequence. Only one count was recorded for this clone. Which antigen it targets is not known. Base qualities are not at hand, and no much larger clone is one base apart. The sample originates from a study of T cell responses to AZD1222 COVID-19 vaccine (dated by TCRdb to about 2021). Study-wide context: AZD1222 recipients with second doses at about 4 weeks or about 12 weeks were pooled, because spike-specific TCR depth and breadth did not differ between schedules. A total of 230 or so trial participants underwent TCR sequencing, of whom some 210 received two doses of AZD1222 and about 25 received two doses of the MenACWY control vaccine. Trial participants were enrolled into age subgroups of 18-55, 56-69 and 70-plus years, which contained about 150, 28 and 57 TCR-sequenced participants, respectively. The study at large found these results: Because no samples from the day 14 peak response were available, repertoires could be characterized only after the peak T cell response. Reportedly, close to half of the unique spike-specific TCRs recognized epitopes lying outside the regions that are mutated in the B.1.351 and B.1.1.7 variants. Conclusions about previously exposed vaccinees are limited because only six or seven AZD1222 recipients were SARS-CoV-2 seropositive at baseline. Most participants were white British and females outnumbered males, and the authors suggested that clonal diversity may have been underestimated. The 56-69-year group was small, and its depth increase did not reach significance, likely because of low power. After two AZD1222 doses, both the breadth and the depth of spike-specific TCRs were significantly higher than at day 0 and than in MenACWY recipients. Vaccine-associated CD4 TCRs spanned the whole spike protein, with dominant responses in regions 160-218 and 743-854.

The CDR3 regions of human TCRbeta chains were subjected to immunosequencing. Per the source publication's procedure: TCRs in the repertoires were matched against a reference library of SARS-CoV-2-specific TCRs that had been generated with the MIRA antigen-specificity platform. Breadth meant the fraction of unique TCRs that were SARS-CoV-2-associated, whereas depth meant the fraction of total T cells that were SARS-CoV-2-associated. Using the MIRA data, every spike-specific TCR was mapped to the spike region that the TCR reacted to and assigned to either a CD4 or a CD8 class. Log10-transformed breadth and depth values were compared by one-way ANOVA with Sidak's multiple comparisons tests. This is the immuneACCESS table as TCRdb keeps it, with only in-frame sequences that have V and J called. A part of the clones is gone; compared with another copy, unresolved V genes explain less than half, and the rest is unexplained. V, J and clone size are taken as reported in that table, and D and trimming were inferred from the DNA itself. The sample includes 100,000 to 150,000 clones, with more than 75% observed a single time. The biggest ten clones account for about 10% of the sample.

The sample's time point label, in plain terms: baseline before first vaccination. Vaccinee samples were obtained from the UK trials COV001 and COV002, which included a single-blind randomized controlled phase 2/3 trial of AZD1222 (ChAdOx1 nCoV-19) in healthy adults. Trial participant PBMC samples were collected at day 0 and day 28 after the second dose for TCRbeta chain sequencing. V is shortened by 3 bases, J by 2 bases, and the region joining them spans 11 bases. Including the terminal cysteine and phenylalanine, the CDR3 comprises 14 residues. Only the CDR3 DNA is retained, 42 bases long and in frame from the first base. In the germline V gene, CDR1 corresponds to MDHEN and CDR2 to SYDVKM.

The V and J segments used are TRBV28 and TRBJ2-7; the D gene is perhaps TRBD1, on 5 matching bases. Sequences were derived from peripheral blood, sampled on day 0 of AZD1222 vaccination. The TCR was taken from an adult in good health. The CDR3: CASSFRTGAYEQYF. In nucleotides, the sequence is TGTGCCAGCAGTTTTCGCACAGGAGCCTACGAGCAGTACTTC.